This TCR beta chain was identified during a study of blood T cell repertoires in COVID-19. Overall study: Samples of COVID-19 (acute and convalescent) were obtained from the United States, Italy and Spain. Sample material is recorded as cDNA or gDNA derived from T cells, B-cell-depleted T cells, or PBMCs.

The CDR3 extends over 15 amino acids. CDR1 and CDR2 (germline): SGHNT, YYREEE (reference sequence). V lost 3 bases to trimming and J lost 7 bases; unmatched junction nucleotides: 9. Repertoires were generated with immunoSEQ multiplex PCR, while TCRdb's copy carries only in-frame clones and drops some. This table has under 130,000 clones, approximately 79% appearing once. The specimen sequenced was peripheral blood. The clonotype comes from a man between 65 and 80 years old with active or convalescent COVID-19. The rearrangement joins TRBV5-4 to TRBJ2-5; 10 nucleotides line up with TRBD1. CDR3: CASSWGTGEIGTQYF. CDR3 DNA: TGTGCCAGCAGCTGGGGGACAGGGGAGATTGGGACCCAGTACTTC.